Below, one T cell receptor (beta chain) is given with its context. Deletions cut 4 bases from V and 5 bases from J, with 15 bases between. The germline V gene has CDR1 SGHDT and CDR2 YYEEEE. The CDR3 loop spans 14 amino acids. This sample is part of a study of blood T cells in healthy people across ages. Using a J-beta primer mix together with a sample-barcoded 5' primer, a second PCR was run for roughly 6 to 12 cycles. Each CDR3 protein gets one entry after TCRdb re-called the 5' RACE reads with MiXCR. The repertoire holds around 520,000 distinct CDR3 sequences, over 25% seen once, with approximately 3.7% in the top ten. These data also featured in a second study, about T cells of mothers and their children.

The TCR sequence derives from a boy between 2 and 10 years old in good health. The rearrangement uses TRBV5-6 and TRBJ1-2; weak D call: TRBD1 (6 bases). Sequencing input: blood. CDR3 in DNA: TGTGCCAGCAGCCCGTGGACAGCTGGGTATGGCTACACCTTC. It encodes CASSPWTAGYGYTF.